The 3 T cell receptor beta chains presented below share a single source sample, sequenced in a study of cytomegalovirus exposure and HLA in healthy donors. The PCR contained 60 Vbeta and 13 Jbeta primers. This table comes from immunoSEQ multiplex PCR, and its TCRdb copy is limited to in-frame clones, with some not included. Of approximately 220,000 clones listed, roughly 80% are singletons. Sequencing was carried out using PBMCs. These receptor sequences come from a girl aged 2-10 years in good health and CMV-seronegative.

The chain links TRBV4-1 to TRBJ2-5; unclear D gene. The V gene's germline CDR1 is MGHRA and CDR2 YSYEKL. V lost 1 base, J lost 5 bases, and 8 bases lay in between. The CDR3 is 13 amino acids. The CDR3 region is CASSQVYGETQYF. The CDR3 DNA is TGCGCCAGCAGCCAAGTGTACGGGGAGACCCAGTACTTC.

This chain connects TRBV5-1 to TRBJ1-2; TRBD1 is a possible D gene (6 bases). Germline CDR1 reads SGHRS; CDR2 reads YFSETQ. The CDR3 is 14 residues long. Trimming stripped 4 bases from V and 2 bases from J, with 12 bases between. In DNA form, the CDR3 reads TGCGCCAGCAGCCGAGGACAGATGAACTATGGCTACACCTTC. This codes for CASSRGQMNYGYTF.

The V call is TRBV2, the J call TRBJ2-7, with 7 positions matching TRBD1. CDR1 SNHLY and CDR2 FYNNEI come from the germline V gene. With V trimmed by 5 bases and J by 2 bases, 15 bases remained unmatched. This CDR3 is built from 17 residues. CDR3 DNA sequence: TGTGCCAGCAGTCAGCAGACCGGGACAGAGAAGGCCTACGAGCAGTACTTC. Translated: CASSQQTGTEKAYEQYF.